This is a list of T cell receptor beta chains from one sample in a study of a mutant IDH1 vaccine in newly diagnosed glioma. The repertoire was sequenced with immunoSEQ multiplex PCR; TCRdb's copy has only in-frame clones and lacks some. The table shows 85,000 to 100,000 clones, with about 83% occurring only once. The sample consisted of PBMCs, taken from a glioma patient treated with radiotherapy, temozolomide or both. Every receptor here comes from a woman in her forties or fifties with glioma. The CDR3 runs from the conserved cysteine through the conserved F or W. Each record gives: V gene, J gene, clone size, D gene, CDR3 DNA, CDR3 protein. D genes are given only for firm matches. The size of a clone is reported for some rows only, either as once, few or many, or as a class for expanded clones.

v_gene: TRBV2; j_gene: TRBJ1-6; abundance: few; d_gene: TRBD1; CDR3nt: TGTGCCAGCAGTGAGGTGAGACAGGGTAATTCACCCCTCCACTTT; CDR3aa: CASSEVRQGNSPLHF
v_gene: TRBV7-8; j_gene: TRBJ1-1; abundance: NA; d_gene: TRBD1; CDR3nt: TGTGCCAGCAGCTTCGGGACAGTAATTGAAGCTTTCTTT; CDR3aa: CASSFGTVIEAFF
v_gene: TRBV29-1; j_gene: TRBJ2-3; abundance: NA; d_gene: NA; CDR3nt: TGCAGCGTTGAAGTTAGGCACTACACTAGCACAGATACGCAGTATTTT; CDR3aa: CSVEVRHYTSTDTQYF
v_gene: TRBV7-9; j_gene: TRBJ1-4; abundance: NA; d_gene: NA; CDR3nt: TGTGCCAGCAGCTTAGAGGGGGGCACTAATGAAAAACTGTTTTTT; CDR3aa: CASSLEGGTNEKLFF
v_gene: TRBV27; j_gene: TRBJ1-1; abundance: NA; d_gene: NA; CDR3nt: TGTGCCAGCAGTGAGGATCGCGGTGAAGCTTTCTTT; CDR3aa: CASSEDRGEAFF
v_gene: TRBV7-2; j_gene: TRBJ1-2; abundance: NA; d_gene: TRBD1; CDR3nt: TGTGCCAGCAGCCCTGCGTTGGGACAGAACTATGGCTACACCTTC; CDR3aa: CASSPALGQNYGYTF
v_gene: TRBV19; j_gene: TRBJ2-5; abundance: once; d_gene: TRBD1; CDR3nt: TGTGCCAGTAGTATAGGGGGACAGCCTAAGCAAGAGACCCAGTACTTC; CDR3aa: CASSIGGQPKQETQYF
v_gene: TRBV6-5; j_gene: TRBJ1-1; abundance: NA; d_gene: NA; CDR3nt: TGTGCCAGCAGTTACACAGGGATGAACACTGAAGCTTTCTTT; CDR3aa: CASSYTGMNTEAFF
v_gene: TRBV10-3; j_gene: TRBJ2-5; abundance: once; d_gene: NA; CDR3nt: TGTGCCATCACTCGAAAGCTCGTCGAGACCCAGTACTTC; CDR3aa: CAITRKLVETQYF
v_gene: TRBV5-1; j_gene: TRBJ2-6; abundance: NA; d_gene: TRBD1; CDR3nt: TGCGCCAGCAGCTCGGACAGGGGACGCTCTGGGGCCAACGTCCTGACTTTC; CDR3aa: CASSSDRGRSGANVLTF
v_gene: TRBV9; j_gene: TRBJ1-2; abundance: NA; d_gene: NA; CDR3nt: TGTGCCAGCAGCGTAGGAGGCAGTGGCTACACCTTC; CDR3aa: CASSVGGSGYTF
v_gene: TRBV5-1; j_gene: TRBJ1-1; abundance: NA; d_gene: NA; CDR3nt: TGCGCCAGCATCTCTGACAGCATGAACACTGAAGCTTTCTTT; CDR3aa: CASISDSMNTEAFF
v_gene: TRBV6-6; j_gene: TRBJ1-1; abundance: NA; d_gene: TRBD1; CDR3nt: TGTGCCAGCAGTCTCGGACAGGGATCTATAGGAGCTTTCTTT; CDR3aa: CASSLGQGSIGAFF
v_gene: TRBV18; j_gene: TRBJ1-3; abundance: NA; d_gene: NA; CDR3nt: TGTGCCAGCTCACCACCGATCCAGAGCTCTGGAAACACCATATATTTT; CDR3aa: CASSPPIQSSGNTIYF
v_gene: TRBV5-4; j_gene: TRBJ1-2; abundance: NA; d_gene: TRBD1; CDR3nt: TGTGCCAGCAGCTATGGACAGGCAGCCTATGGCTACACCTTC; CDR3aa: CASSYGQAAYGYTF
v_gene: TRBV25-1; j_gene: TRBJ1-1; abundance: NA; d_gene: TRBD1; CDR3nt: TGTGCCAGCAGCCAGACAGGGATCGTAGGCCAGAACACTGAAGCTTTCTTT; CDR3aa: CASSQTGIVGQNTEAFF
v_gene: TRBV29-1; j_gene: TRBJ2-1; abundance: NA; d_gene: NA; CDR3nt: TGCAGCGTCAGGGTTGCGGGCAATGAGCAGTTCTTC; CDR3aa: CSVRVAGNEQFF
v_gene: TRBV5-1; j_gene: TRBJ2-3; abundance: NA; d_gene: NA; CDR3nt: TGCGCCAGCAGCTTTATAACTCGGACAGCAGATACGCAGTATTTT; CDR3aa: CASSFITRTADTQYF
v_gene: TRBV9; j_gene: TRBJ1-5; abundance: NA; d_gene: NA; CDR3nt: TGTGCCAGCAGCGTAGGGGAACTTAGCAATCAGCCCCAGCATTTT; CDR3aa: CASSVGELSNQPQHF
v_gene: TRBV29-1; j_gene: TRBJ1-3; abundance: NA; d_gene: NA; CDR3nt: TGCAGCGTTGCGGGGAGCTCTGGAAACACCATATATTTT; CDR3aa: CSVAGSSGNTIYF
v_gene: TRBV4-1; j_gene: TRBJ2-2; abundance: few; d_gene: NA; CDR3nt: TGCGCCAGCAGCCAAGAAACGAGCACCGGGGAGCTGTTTTTT; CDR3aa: CASSQETSTGELFF
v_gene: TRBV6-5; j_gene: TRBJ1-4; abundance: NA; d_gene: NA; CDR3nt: TGTGCCAGCAGACCCACTACCAACGAAAAACTGTTTTTT; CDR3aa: CASRPTTNEKLFF
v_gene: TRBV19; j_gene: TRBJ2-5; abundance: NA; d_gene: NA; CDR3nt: TGTGCCACCTCCTTTCTCCCTAAGGAGACCCAGTACTTC; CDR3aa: CATSFLPKETQYF
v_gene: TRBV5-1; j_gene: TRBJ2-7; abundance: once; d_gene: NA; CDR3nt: TGCGCCAGCAGCTTGACAGGGCCCAGCTCCTACGAGCAGTACTTC; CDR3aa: CASSLTGPSSYEQYF
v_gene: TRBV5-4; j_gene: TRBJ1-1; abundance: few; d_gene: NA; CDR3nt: TGTGCCAGCAGCTGGACAGCCACTAACACTGAAGCTTTCTTT; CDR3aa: CASSWTATNTEAFF
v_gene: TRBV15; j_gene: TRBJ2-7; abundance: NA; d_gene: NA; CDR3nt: TGTGCCACCAGCACGCTGGGCTACGAGCAGTACTTC; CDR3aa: CATSTLGYEQYF
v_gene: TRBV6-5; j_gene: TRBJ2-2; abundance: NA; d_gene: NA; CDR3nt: TGTGCCAGCAGTTATAATCCCCGGGGGCTAGGCGGGGAGCTGTTTTTT; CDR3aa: CASSYNPRGLGGELFF
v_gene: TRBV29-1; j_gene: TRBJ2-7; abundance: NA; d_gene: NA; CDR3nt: TGCAGCGTTTGGGCAGGTTTCGACGAGCAGTACTTC; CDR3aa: CSVWAGFDEQYF
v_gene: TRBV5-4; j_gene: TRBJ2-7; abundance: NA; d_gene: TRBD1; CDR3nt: TGTGCCAGCAGCTTGGCCGGGACAGGGTATTACGAGCAGTACTTC; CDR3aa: CASSLAGTGYYEQYF
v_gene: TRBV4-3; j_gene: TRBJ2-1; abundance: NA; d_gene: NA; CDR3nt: TGCGCCAGCAGCCAAGTTTTGGGGAATGAGCAGTTCTTC; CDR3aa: CASSQVLGNEQFF
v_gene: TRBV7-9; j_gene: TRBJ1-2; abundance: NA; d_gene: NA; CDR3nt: TGTGCCAGCAGCTCGTCCAGTTCTAACTATGGCTACACCTTC; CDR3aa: CASSSSSSNYGYTF
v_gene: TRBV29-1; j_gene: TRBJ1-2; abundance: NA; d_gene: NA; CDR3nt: TGCAGCGTTGAAGACATGGTGGCTAACTATGGCTACACCTTC; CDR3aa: CSVEDMVANYGYTF
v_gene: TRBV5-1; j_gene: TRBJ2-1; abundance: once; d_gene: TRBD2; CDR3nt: TGCGCCAGCAGCTTGGTAGCGGGGCTTAATGAGCAGTTCTTC; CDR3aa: CASSLVAGLNEQFF